A single TCR beta chain is shown here with its context. Its antigen is currently unknown. V lost 2 bases and J lost 9, with 8 bases in between. Per germline, CDR1 WSHSY and CDR2 SAAADI. The CDR3 has 12 residues. These data belong to a study of cytomegalovirus exposure and HLA in healthy donors. The PCR made use of 60 Vbeta and 13 Jbeta primers. Using immunoSEQ multiplex PCR, the repertoire was profiled, and TCRdb retains in-frame clones only, with some absent. Among 110,000 to 150,000 clones listed, approximately 68% were seen once. Findings and limits, study-wide: According to a later analysis, most TCR beta chains associated with CMV appeared HLA-restricted.

This TCR was recovered from a man aged 35-49 years in good health and CMV-seronegative. Material: PBMCs. The V gene is TRBV10-2, the J gene TRBJ2-1, with a possible D match to TRBD2 (5 bases). The CDR3 region has the DNA TGCGCCAGCAGTGAGCTTGCGGGTGAGCAGTTCTTC. Translation gives CASSELAGEQFF.